This entry lists 20 T cell receptor beta chains sequenced from one sample in a study of cytomegalovirus exposure and HLA in healthy donors. The PCR used 60 Vbeta and 13 Jbeta primers. Using immunoSEQ multiplex PCR, the repertoire was profiled, and TCRdb retains in-frame clones only, with some absent. The sample shows over 120,000 clones, around 80% of them seen only once. The specimen sequenced was PBMCs. The origin of the receptors is a female donor in good health and CMV-seronegative.

The chain employs TRBV7-2 and TRBJ1-4, with D maybe TRBD1 (6 bases). The germline V gene has CDR1 SGHTA and CDR2 FQGNSA. This CDR3 contains 14 residues. V gave up 8 bases and J gave up 6 bases, with 16 bases separating them. The CDR3 here is CASAVGGGDEKLFF. In DNA form, the CDR3 reads TGTGCCAGCGCCGTTGGGGGGGGCGATGAAAAACTGTTTTTT. Looking up the rest from reference TRBV7-2 and TRBJ1-4 gives the full variable domain: GAGVSQSPSNKVTEKGKDVELRCDPISGHTALYWYRQSLGQGLEFLIYFQGNSAPDKSGLPSDRFSAERTGGSVSTLTIQRTQQEDSAVYLCASAVGGGDEKLFFGSGTQLSVL.

This clone was recorded only once. The chain employs TRBV5-6 and TRBJ2-3; D perhaps matches TRBD2 (7 bases). The germline V and J ends were trimmed by 0 bases and 0 bases, with 20 bases remaining between them. CDR3 length equals 19 residues. The germline V gene has CDR1 SGHDT and CDR2 YYEEEE. The DNA of the CDR3 is TGTGCCAGCAGCTTGGAAATCCGGGGGGCGGTGACTAGCACAGATACGCAGTATTTT. Amino acids: CASSLEIRGAVTSTDTQYF. The full variable domain, in which reference TRBV5-6 and TRBJ2-3 provide the parts outside the CDR3, is DAGVTQSPTHLIKTRGQQVTLRCSPKSGHDTVSWYQQALGQGPQFIFQYYEEEERQRGNFPDRFSGHQFPNYSSELNVNALLLGDSALYLCASSLEIRGAVTSTDTQYFGPGTRLTVL.

The chain carries TRBV13 and TRBJ1-1, with 7 bases identical to TRBD1. Germline-derived CDR1 and CDR2 are PRHDT and FYEKMQ (reference sequence). There are 16 residues in the CDR3. V lost 5 bases and J lost 0; bases outside the gene matches: 9. The CDR3 protein is CASSRTGARMNTEAFF. The DNA for the CDR3 is TGTGCCAGCAGCAGAACAGGGGCGAGGATGAACACTGAAGCTTTCTTT.

The chain recombines TRBV5-1 with TRBJ2-7, with D possibly TRBD1 on 6 matching bases. The CDR3 has 16 amino acids. The germline V gene encodes CDR1 SGHRS and CDR2 YFSETQ. The germline V and J ends were trimmed by 5 bases and 7 bases, with 25 bases remaining between them. CDR3 sequence: CASSLNPQGPQGEQYF. The CDR3 nucleotides are TGCGCCAGCAGTTTGAATCCTCAGGGACCTCAGGGGGAGCAGTACTTC.

This clone was counted a single time. This chain joins TRBV5-1 and TRBJ1-4, with D tentatively TRBD1 (5 bases). The length of the CDR3 is 15 residues. From germline, CDR1 is SGHRS and CDR2 YFSETQ. The germline V and J ends were trimmed by 4 bases and 0 bases, with 10 bases remaining between them. As DNA, the CDR3 is TGCGCCAGCAGCGCCCTGACAGCAACTAATGAAAAACTGTTTTTT. Its protein is CASSALTATNEKLFF.

J is TRBJ1-2 and V is TRBV18; tentative D call: TRBD1 (6 bases). V was shortened by 6 bases and J by 8 bases, with 19 bases between the two germline ends. The germline V gene has CDR1 KGHSH and CDR2 LQKENI. The CDR3 is made up of 14 amino acids. The chain's CDR3 is CASSPSVGQGGYTF. The CDR3 nucleotides read TGTGCCAGCTCCCCCTCAGTCGGTCAGGGGGGCTACACCTTC.

V is TRBV19 and J is TRBJ1-1; no clear D. The CDR3 is 15 residues long. Trimming stripped 3 bases from V and 1 base from J, with 12 bases between. Per germline, CDR1 LNHDA and CDR2 SQIVND (reference sequence). In DNA form, the CDR3 reads TGTGCCAGTAGTATCCGGGATACACAGAACACTGAAGCTTTCTTT. Translated, it gives CASSIRDTQNTEAFF.

The genes are TRBV6-1 and TRBJ2-1; TRBD1 is a possible D gene (6 bases). With 7 bases removed from V and 3 bases from J, the gap between germline ends came to 16 bases. The CDR3 runs 15 residues. CDR1 is MNHNS and CDR2 is SASEGT in the germline V gene. The CDR3 reads CASTTNQGLYNEQFF. The CDR3 DNA reads TGTGCCAGCACCACCAATCAGGGGCTCTACAATGAGCAGTTCTTC.

This clone turned up a few times. The genes are TRBV5-1 and TRBJ1-5; D is undetermined. This CDR3 contains 18 residues. Trimming pared 0 bases from V and 4 bases from J, leaving 20 bases between. Germline CDR1 SGHRS, CDR2 YFSETQ. CDR3 region: CASSLAALVPGGNQPQHF. The CDR3 nucleotides are TGCGCCAGCAGCTTGGCCGCTTTGGTTCCGGGCGGGAATCAGCCCCAGCATTTT.

The chain recombines TRBV29-1 with TRBJ2-1; TRBD2 is a possible D gene (6 bases). Trimming took 3 bases from V and 7 from J, leaving 19 bases between them. CDR1 and CDR2 from the germline V gene are SQVTM and ANQGSEA. The CDR3 spans 15 residues. The CDR3 DNA reads as TGCAGCGTTGACGGGGGACTGGGTACGGGAAATGAGCAGTTCTTC. It yields the protein CSVDGGLGTGNEQFF.

V gene TRBV19 combines with J gene TRBJ1-5; TRBD1 aligns across 9 bases. In germline, CDR1 is LNHDA, CDR2 SQIVND (reference sequence). V lost 1 base to trimming and J lost 6 bases; unmatched junction nucleotides: 4. The CDR3 has 15 residues. The CDR3 sequence is CASSIVDRGSQPQHF. CDR3 in DNA: TGTGCCAGTAGTATAGTGGACAGGGGTAGTCAGCCCCAGCATTTT.

V gene TRBV27 combines with J gene TRBJ1-1, with D hard to call. This CDR3 comprises 12 residues. Looked up from germline, CDR1 is MNHEY and CDR2 is SMNVEV (reference sequence). Between the trimmed V and J ends, which lost 8 bases and 6 bases, there was a span of 13 bases. The CDR3 DNA reads TGTGCCAGCGTAGGAGGGTTGGCTGAAGCTTTCTTT. It is translated as CASVGGLAEAFF.

This clone was counted a few times. The chain has TRBV13 and TRBJ2-7; 7 bases line up with TRBD1. This CDR3 contains 12 residues. Trimming took 3 bases from V and 12 from J; bases not matched to a gene: 8. Germline assignment: CDR1 PRHDT and CDR2 FYEKMQ (reference sequence). CDR3 amino acids: CASSFGQGVLYF. The CDR3 nucleotides are TGTGCCAGCAGCTTCGGGCAGGGGGTATTGTACTTC.

This clone was counted only a few times. The chain links TRBV15 to TRBJ1-5, with a weak D call TRBD1 (6 bases). Germline assignment: CDR1 LNHNV and CDR2 YYDKDF (reference sequence). The CDR3 sequence is 14 residues long. V gave up 5 bases and J gave up 3 bases, with 11 bases separating them. The CDR3 sequence: CATSAQGPNQPQHF. The CDR3 nucleotides read TGTGCCACCAGCGCACAGGGACCCAATCAGCCCCAGCATTTT.

The genes are TRBV5-1 and TRBJ2-5, with D maybe TRBD2 (5 bases). Germline V lookup: CDR1 SGHRS, CDR2 YFSETQ. V gave up 4 bases and J gave up 1 base, with 8 bases separating them. The CDR3 has 13 residues. The CDR3 here is CASSTRGQETQYF. CDR3 sequence (DNA): TGCGCCAGCAGCACTAGAGGCCAAGAGACCCAGTACTTC.

This chain links TRBV7-9 with TRBJ1-5; the match to TRBD1 covers 12 bases. Germline CDR1 is SEHNR and CDR2 is FQNEAQ (reference sequence). The CDR3 length is 18 residues. V lost 1 base and J lost 4; bases outside the gene matches: 8. The CDR3, as DNA: TGTGCCAGCAGCTTAGTGGGACAGGGGGCAGCGGGGAATCAGCCCCAGCATTTT. It codes for CASSLVGQGAAGNQPQHF.

CDR3 sequence (DNA): TGTGCCAGCAGCACAAGAGGGCATGGCAATCAGCCCCAGCATTTT. Protein: CASSTRGHGNQPQHF. V gene TRBV7-2 combines with J gene TRBJ1-5; D is undetermined. The V end was cut by 5 bases, the J end by 2 bases, with 13 bases between. The CDR3 is made up of 15 amino acids. Germline V CDR1 and CDR2: SGHTA, FQGNSA.

The sample holds one count of this clone. The chain has TRBV5-1 and TRBJ2-3, with 10 positions matching TRBD1. CDR3 length: 16 amino acids. Germline CDR1 reads SGHRS; CDR2 reads YFSETQ. The V and J ends lost 4 bases and 6 bases, in that order; junction bases with no gene match: 11. The CDR3 DNA reads TGCGCCAGCAGCGTCGGGACAGGGGTTACGTCGGATACGCAGTATTTT. Amino acid sequence: CASSVGTGVTSDTQYF. Filled out from reference TRBV5-1 and TRBJ2-3, the complete variable domain reads KAGVTQTPRYLIKTRGQQVTLSCSPISGHRSVSWYQQTPGQGLQFLFEYFSETQRNKGNFPGRFSGRQFSNSRSEMNVSTLELGDSALYLCASSVGTGVTSDTQYFGPGTRLTVL.

This clone was detected once. V gene TRBV18 combines with J gene TRBJ1-2; D is undetermined. CDR3 length: 15 residues. V lost 2 bases and J 4 bases, leaving 14 bases between the germline ends. Germline V gene data show CDR1 as KGHSH and CDR2 as LQKENI. This CDR3 is CASSPNMRQPYGYTF. The CDR3 nucleotides are TGTGCCAGCTCACCAAATATGAGGCAGCCCTATGGCTACACCTTC.

This chain joins TRBV6-5 and TRBJ1-3; tentatively, D is TRBD1 (6 bases). Germline CDR1 is MNHEY and CDR2 is SVGAGI. Trimming took off 2 bases at V and 6 bases at J, with 11 bases between the two ends. CDR3 length: 14 residues. The CDR3 DNA reads TGTGCCAGCAGTTACGGCAGGGGTAAAAACACCATATATTTT. Translated, it gives CASSYGRGKNTIYF.